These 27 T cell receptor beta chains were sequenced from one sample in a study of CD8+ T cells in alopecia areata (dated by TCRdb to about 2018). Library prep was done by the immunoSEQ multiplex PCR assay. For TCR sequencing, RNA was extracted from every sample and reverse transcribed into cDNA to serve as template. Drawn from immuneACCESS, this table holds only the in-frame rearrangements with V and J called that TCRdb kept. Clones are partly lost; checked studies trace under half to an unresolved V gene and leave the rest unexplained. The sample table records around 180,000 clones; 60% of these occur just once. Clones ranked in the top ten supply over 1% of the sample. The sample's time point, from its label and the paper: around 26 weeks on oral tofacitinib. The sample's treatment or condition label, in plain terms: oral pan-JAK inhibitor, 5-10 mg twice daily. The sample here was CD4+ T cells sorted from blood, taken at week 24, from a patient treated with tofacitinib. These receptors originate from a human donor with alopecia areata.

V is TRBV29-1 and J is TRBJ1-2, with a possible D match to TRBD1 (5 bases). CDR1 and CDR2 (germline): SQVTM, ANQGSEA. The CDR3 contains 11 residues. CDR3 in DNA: TGCAGTTCCCTGGGGGAGGGAGGCTACACCTTC. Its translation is CSSLGEGGYTF.

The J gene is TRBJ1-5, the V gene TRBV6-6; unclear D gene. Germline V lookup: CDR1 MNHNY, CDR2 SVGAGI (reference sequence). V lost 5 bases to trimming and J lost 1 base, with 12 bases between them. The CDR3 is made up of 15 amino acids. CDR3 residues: CASSRRDRSNQPQHF. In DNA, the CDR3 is TGTGCCAGCAGTCGGCGGGATCGGAGCAATCAGCCCCAGCATTTT.

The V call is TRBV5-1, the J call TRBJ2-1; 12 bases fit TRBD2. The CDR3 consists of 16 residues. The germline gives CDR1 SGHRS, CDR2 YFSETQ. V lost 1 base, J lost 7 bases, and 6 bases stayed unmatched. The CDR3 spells CASSLRSSGGANEQFF. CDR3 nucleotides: TGCGCCAGCAGCTTGCGGTCTAGCGGGGGGGCAAATGAGCAGTTCTTC.

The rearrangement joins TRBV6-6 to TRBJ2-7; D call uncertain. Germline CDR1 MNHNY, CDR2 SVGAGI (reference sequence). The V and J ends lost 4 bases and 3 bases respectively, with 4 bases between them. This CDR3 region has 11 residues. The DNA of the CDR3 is TGTGCCAGCAGTTCCTACTACGAGCAGTACTTC. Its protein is CASSSYYEQYF.

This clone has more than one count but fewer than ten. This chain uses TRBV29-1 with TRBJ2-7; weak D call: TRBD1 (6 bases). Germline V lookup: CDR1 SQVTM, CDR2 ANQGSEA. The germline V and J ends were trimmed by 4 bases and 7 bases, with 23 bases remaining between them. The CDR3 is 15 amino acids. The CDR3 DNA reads TGCAGCGTTGGGGGCCTCTGGGGGCAGGGGTCGGAGCAGTACTTC. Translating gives CSVGGLWGQGSEQYF.

DNA of the CDR3: TGTGCCAGCAGCCCAGTGATCCCCATTTATGGCTACACCTTC. It translates to CASSPVIPIYGYTF. The chain recombines TRBV7-2 with TRBJ1-2; D unclear. This CDR3 is 14 amino acids long. Germline V gene lookup returns CDR1 SGHTA and CDR2 FQGNSA. Trimming left V 5 bases short and J 5 bases short, with 15 bases between.

CDR3 loop: CASSPTGLMNTEAFF. The CDR3 DNA reads as TGTGCCAGTAGTCCGACAGGGTTAATGAACACTGAAGCTTTCTTT. The rearrangement links TRBV19 to TRBJ1-1; 7 bases are a match to TRBD1. The CDR3 spans 15 residues. J was trimmed by 0 bases and V by 5 bases; bases with no gene match: 6. CDR1 LNHDA and CDR2 SQIVND come from the germline V gene (reference sequence).

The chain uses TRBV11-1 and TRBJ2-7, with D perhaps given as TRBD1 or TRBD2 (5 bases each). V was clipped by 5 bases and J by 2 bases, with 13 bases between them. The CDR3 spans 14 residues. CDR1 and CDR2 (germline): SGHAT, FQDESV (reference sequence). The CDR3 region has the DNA TGTGCCAGCAGCGTCCGGGACGGGACCTACGAGCAGTACTTC. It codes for CASSVRDGTYEQYF.

DNA for the CDR3: TGTGCCTGGACCGGAGCGGGGGGGCAAGATACGCAGTATTTT. This encodes CAWTGAGGQDTQYF. The rearrangement uses TRBV30 and TRBJ2-3; TRBD2 agrees at 10 bases. The V and J ends lost 4 bases and 5 bases, in that order; junction bases with no gene match: 6. The CDR3 extends over 14 amino acids. CDR1 and CDR2 from the germline V gene are GTSNPN and SVGIG (reference sequence).

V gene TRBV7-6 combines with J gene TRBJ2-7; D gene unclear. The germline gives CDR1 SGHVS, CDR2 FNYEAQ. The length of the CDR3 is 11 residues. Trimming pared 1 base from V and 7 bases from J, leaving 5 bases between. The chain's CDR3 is CASSLDWEQYF. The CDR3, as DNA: TGTGCCAGCAGCTTAGACTGGGAGCAGTACTTC.

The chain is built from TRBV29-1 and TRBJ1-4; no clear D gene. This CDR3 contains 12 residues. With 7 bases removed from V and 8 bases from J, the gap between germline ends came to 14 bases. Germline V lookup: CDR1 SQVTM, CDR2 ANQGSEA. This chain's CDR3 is CSAGSPPEKLFF. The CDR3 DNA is TGCAGCGCCGGATCCCCCCCAGAAAAACTGTTTTTT.

The CDR3 DNA reads TGCAGCGTCGTGACAGGGTACTATGGCTACACCTTC. Translation gives CSVVTGYYGYTF. This chain connects TRBV29-1 to TRBJ1-2, with 7 bases that match TRBD1. This CDR3 comprises 12 residues. Germline V gene data show CDR1 as SQVTM and CDR2 as ANQGSEA. Germline trimming cut 6 bases from V and 3 bases from J; bases unmatched to any gene: 4.

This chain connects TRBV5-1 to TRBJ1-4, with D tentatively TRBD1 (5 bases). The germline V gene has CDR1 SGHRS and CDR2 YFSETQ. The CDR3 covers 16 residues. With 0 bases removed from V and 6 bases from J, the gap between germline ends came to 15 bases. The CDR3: CASSLAVQAGDEKLFF. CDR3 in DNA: TGCGCCAGCAGCTTGGCGGTGCAGGCGGGGGATGAAAAACTGTTTTTT.

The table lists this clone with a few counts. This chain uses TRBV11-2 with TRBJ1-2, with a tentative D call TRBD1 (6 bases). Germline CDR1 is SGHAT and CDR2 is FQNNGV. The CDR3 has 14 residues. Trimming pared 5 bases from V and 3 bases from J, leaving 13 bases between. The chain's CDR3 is CASSPIGGHYGYTF. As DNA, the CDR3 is TGTGCCAGCAGCCCCATCGGGGGGCACTATGGCTACACCTTC.

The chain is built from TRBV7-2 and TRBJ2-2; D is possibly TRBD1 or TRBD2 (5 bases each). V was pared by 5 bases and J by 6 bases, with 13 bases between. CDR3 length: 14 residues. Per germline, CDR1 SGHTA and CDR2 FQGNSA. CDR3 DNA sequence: TGTGCCAGCAGCCTAACCTGGGGGTCCGGGGAGCTGTTTTTT. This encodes CASSLTWGSGELFF.

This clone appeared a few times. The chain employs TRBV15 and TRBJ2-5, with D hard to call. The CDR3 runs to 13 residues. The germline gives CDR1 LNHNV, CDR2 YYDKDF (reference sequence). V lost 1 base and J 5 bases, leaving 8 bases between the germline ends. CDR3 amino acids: CATSRGAPETQYF. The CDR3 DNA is TGTGCCACCAGCAGAGGGGCGCCGGAGACCCAGTACTTC. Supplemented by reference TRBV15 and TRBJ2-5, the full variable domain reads DAMVIQNPRYQVTQFGKPVTLSCSQTLNHNVMYWYQQKSSQAPKLLFHYYDKDFNNEADTPDNFQSRRPNTSFCFLDIRSPGLGDTAMYLCATSRGAPETQYFGPGTRLLVL.

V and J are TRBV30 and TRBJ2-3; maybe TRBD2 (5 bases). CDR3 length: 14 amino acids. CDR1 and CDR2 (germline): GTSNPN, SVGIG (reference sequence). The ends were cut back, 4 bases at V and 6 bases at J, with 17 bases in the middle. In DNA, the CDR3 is TGTGCCTGGAATGGACTTGCCCTTGGGGATACGCAGTATTTT. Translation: CAWNGLALGDTQYF. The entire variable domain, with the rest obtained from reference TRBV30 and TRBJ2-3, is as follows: SQTIHQWPATLVQPVGSPLSLECTVEGTSNPNLYWYRQAAGRGLQLLFYSVGIGQISSEVPQNLSASRPQDRQFILSSKKLLLSDSGFYLCAWNGLALGDTQYFGPGTRLTVL.

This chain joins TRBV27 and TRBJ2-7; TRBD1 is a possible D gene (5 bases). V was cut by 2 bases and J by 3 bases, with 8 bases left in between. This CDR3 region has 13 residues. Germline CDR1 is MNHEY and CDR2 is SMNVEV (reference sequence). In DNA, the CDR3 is TGTGCCAGCAGTTTAAGCAGGGTCTACGAGCAGTACTTC. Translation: CASSLSRVYEQYF.

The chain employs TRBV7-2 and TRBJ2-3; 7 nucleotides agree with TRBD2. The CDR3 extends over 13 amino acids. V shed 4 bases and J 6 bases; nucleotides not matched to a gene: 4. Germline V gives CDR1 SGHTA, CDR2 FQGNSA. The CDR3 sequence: CASSSTSSDTQYF. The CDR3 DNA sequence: TGTGCCAGCAGCTCGACTAGCTCTGATACGCAGTATTTT.

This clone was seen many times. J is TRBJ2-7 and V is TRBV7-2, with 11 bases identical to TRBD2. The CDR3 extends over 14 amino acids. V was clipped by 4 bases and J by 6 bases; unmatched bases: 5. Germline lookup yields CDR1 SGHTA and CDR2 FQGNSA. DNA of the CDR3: TGTGCCAGCAGCTCGGGACTAGCGGTAGGCGAGCAGTACTTC. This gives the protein CASSSGLAVGEQYF.

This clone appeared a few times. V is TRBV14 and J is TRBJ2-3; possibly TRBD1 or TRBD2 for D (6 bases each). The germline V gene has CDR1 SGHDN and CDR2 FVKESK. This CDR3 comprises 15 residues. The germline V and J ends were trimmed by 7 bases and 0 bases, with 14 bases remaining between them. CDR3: CASTRSGASTDTQYF. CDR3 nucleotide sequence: TGTGCCAGCACCCGTTCGGGGGCGAGCACAGATACGCAGTATTTT. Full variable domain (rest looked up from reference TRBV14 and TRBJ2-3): EAGVTQFPSHSVIEKGQTVTLRCDPISGHDNLYWYRRVMGKEIKFLLHFVKESKQDESGMPNNRFLAERTGGTYSTLKVQPAELEDSGVYFCASTRSGASTDTQYFGPGTRLTVL.

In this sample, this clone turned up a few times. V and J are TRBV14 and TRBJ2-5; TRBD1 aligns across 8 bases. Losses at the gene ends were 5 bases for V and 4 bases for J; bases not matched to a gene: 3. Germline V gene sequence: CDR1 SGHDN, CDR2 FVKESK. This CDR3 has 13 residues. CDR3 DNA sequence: TGTGCCAGCAGCAGGACAGGGAGAGAGACCCAGTACTTC. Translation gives CASSRTGRETQYF.

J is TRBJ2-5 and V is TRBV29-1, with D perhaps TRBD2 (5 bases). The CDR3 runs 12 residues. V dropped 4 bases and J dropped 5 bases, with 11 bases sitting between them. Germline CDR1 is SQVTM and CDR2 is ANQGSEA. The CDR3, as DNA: TGCAGCGTTGTCGAGGGTTGGGAGACCCAGTACTTC. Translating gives CSVVEGWETQYF. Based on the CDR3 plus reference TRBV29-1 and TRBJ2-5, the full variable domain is SAVISQKPSRDICQRGTSLTIQCQVDSQVTMMFWYRQQPGQSLTLIATANQGSEATYESGFVIDKFPISRPNLTFSTLTVSNMSPEDSSIYLCSVVEGWETQYFGPGTRLLVL.

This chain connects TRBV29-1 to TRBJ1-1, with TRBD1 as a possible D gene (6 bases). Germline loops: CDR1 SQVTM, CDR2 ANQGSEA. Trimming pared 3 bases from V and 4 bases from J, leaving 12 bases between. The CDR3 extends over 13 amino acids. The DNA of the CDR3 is TGCAGCGTTGAGAGGGGGTTGGGCACTGAAGCTTTCTTT. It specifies CSVERGLGTEAFF.

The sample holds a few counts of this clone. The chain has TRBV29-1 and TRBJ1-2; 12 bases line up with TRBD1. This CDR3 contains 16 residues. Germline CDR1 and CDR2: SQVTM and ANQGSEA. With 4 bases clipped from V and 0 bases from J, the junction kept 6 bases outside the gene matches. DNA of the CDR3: TGCAGCGTTGTCAGGGACAGGGGGCCAACTAACTATGGCTACACCTTC. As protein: CSVVRDRGPTNYGYTF.

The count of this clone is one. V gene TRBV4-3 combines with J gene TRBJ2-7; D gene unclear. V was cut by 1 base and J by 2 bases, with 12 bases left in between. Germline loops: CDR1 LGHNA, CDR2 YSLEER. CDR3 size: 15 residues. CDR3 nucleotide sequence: TGCGCCAGCAGCCAAGGGAGCTTAACCCCCTACGAGCAGTACTTC. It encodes CASSQGSLTPYEQYF.

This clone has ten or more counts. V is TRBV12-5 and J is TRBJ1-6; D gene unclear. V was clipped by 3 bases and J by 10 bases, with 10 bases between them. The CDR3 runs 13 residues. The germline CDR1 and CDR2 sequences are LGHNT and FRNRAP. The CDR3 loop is CASGFDEKSPLHF. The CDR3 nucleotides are TGTGCTAGTGGTTTCGATGAGAAGTCACCCCTCCACTTT.